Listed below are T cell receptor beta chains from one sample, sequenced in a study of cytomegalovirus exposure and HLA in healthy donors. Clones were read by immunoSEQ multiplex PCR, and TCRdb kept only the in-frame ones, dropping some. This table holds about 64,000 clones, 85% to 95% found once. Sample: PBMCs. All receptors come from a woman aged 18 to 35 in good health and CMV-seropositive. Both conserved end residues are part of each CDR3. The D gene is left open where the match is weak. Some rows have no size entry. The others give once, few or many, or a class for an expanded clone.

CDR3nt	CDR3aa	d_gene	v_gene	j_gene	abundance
TGTGCCAGCACCAGTGACAGGGGTGGCACCTACGAGCAGTACTTC	CASTSDRGGTYEQYF	TRBD1	TRBV6-4	TRBJ2-7	-
TGTGCCAGCAGCCCTATTGACAGGCTCTCCTACGAGCAGTACTTC	CASSPIDRLSYEQYF	-	TRBV11-2	TRBJ2-7	-
TGTGCCAGCAGCTTAGGCAGGGGGTCAAGGGAAAAACTGTTTTTT	CASSLGRGSREKLFF	TRBD1	TRBV7-9	TRBJ1-4	few
TGCGCCAGCAGCACTCAGGGAACTGGGGCCAACGTCCTGACTTTC	CASSTQGTGANVLTF	-	TRBV5-1	TRBJ2-6	-
TGTGCCAGCAGCTTAACGTCGGGGGGCTTAGGGAATGAGCAGTTCTTC	CASSLTSGGLGNEQFF	-	TRBV7-3	TRBJ2-1	-
TGTGCCAGCAGCCCGGGTGGAGTTGGAAAACTGTTTTTT	CASSPGGVGKLFF	-	TRBV11-2	TRBJ1-4	-
TGTGCCAGCAGTGAGATCCAACTGGAGGGACTCGCTGAAGCTTTCTTT	CASSEIQLEGLAEAFF	-	TRBV2	TRBJ1-1	-
TGTGCCAGCAGCGCGCTAGCGGGGGGGCTGGATACGCAGTATTTT	CASSALAGGLDTQYF	TRBD2	TRBV9	TRBJ2-3	-
TGTGCCAGCAGTTTATCGGGACAGTTCCTCTACGAGCAGTACTTC	CASSLSGQFLYEQYF	TRBD1	TRBV28	TRBJ2-7	once
TGCAGCGTTGGGCTCAGGGCGAATGAAAAACTGTTTTTT	CSVGLRANEKLFF	-	TRBV29-1	TRBJ1-4	-
TGTGCCAGCAGCCCTGGTGGGACTTACGGCGCAGATACGCAGTATTTT	CASSPGGTYGADTQYF	-	TRBV11-2	TRBJ2-3	-
TGTGCCAGCAGTTTAAGACCTAGAGCGCATGTTAGTTCCGGGGAGCTGTTTTTT	CASSLRPRAHVSSGELFF	-	TRBV27	TRBJ2-2	-
TGTGCCAGCAGCCCCACAGGGGGTCAAGAGACCCAGTACTTC	CASSPTGGQETQYF	TRBD1	TRBV14	TRBJ2-5	-
TGTGCCAGCAGTCCCGGACAGGCGAACACTGAAGCTTTCTTT	CASSPGQANTEAFF	TRBD1	TRBV28	TRBJ1-1	-
TGTGCCAGCAGTTTAGGCAGGGCAGAGACCCAGTACTTC	CASSLGRAETQYF	-	TRBV28	TRBJ2-5	-
TGTGCCAGCAGACAAGCGGGGGGGCCGACAGATACGCAGTATTTT	CASRQAGGPTDTQYF	TRBD2	TRBV6-5	TRBJ2-3	-
TGTGCCAGCGGGGACAGGGGGCCCGGGGTATACGAGCAGTACTTC	CASGDRGPGVYEQYF	TRBD1	TRBV2	TRBJ2-7	-
TGTGCCAGCGGCTTGGTTGCGGGGGGGCCTCTGTCCTACAATGAGCAGTTCTTC	CASGLVAGGPLSYNEQFF	TRBD2	TRBV5-6	TRBJ2-1	once
TGTGCCAGTAGCGGACTAGCGGGGGAGGACACCTACGAGCAGTACTTC	CASSGLAGEDTYEQYF	TRBD2	TRBV19	TRBJ2-7	-
TGTGCCAGCAGTCAACAGGGTATCAATGAGCAGTTCTTC	CASSQQGINEQFF	-	TRBV27	TRBJ2-1	-
TGTGCCAGCAGCCTGAGTGGCGGGACAGAGTACAATGAGCAGTTCTTC	CASSLSGGTEYNEQFF	-	TRBV7-2	TRBJ2-1	-
TGTGCCTGGGGGGAAGGACAGGGAAACCAGCCCCAGCATTTT	CAWGEGQGNQPQHF	TRBD1	TRBV30	TRBJ1-5	-
TGTGCCAGCAGCACAGGGACTGGAAACACCATATATTTT	CASSTGTGNTIYF	-	TRBV6-1	TRBJ1-3	-
TGTGCCAGCAGTTTGGGGGGCGGGAGTTCACCCCTCCACTTT	CASSLGGGSSPLHF	-	TRBV6-6	TRBJ1-6	-
TGTGCCAGCAGCGCATCCCACCGTAGCGGGAGGGCCCCGGATACGCAGTATTTT	CASSASHRSGRAPDTQYF	TRBD2	TRBV9	TRBJ2-3	few
TGTGCCAGCACTTCCATGTACAGGGGGTTAGGTGAAGCTTTCTTT	CASTSMYRGLGEAFF	TRBD1	TRBV27	TRBJ1-1	-
TGTGCCAGCAGCCCCCGGGACAGAGAGACCCAGTACTTC	CASSPRDRETQYF	TRBD1	TRBV7-9	TRBJ2-5	-
TGTGCCAGCAGTTTATCGAGCGTAGCGGGAGGCCCCTACAATGAGCAGTTCTTC	CASSLSSVAGGPYNEQFF	TRBD2	TRBV27	TRBJ2-1	-
TGTGCCAGCAGCTCCGGGGTCGGGCAGGGGGCGTCTGGGGCCAACGTCCTGACTTTC	CASSSGVGQGASGANVLTF	TRBD1	TRBV9	TRBJ2-6	-
TGTGCCAGTAGTGCAGGGGCTATCTCCTACGAGCAGTACTTC	CASSAGAISYEQYF	-	TRBV19	TRBJ2-7	-
TGTGCCAGCAGTTACCGGGACAGGGGCTTTAAAAACATTCAGTACTTC	CASSYRDRGFKNIQYF	TRBD1	TRBV6-6	TRBJ2-4	-
TGCAGCGTTGAAAGACAGGGCCAAACTGAAGCTTTCTTT	CSVERQGQTEAFF	TRBD1	TRBV29-1	TRBJ1-1	once
TGTGCCAGCAGTGCGGTATTAGCCTCAAATGAGCAGTTCTTC	CASSAVLASNEQFF	-	TRBV2	TRBJ2-1	-
TGTGCCAGCAGTTTGACAGGGGGACGGAATCAGCCCCAGCATTTT	CASSLTGGRNQPQHF	TRBD1	TRBV28	TRBJ1-5	once
TGTGCCAGCAGCCTTAGCGGTAGCTCCTACAATGAGCAGTTCTTC	CASSLSGSSYNEQFF	-	TRBV7-8	TRBJ2-1	-
TGTGCCAGCACTATTAGATCAGATACGCAGTATTTT	CASTIRSDTQYF	-	TRBV6-1	TRBJ2-3	-
TGTGCCATCAGTGAGTCCCGGGACTTCCTCCATTTT	CAISESRDFLHF	-	TRBV10-3	TRBJ1-5	once
TGTGCCAGTAGTACACGGGGGACTAGCGGGGGTTTCACAGATACGCAGTATTTT	CASSTRGTSGGFTDTQYF	TRBD2	TRBV19	TRBJ2-3	-
TGTGCCAGCAGCTTGGGAGTTCTAAACTATGGCTACACCTTC	CASSLGVLNYGYTF	-	TRBV5-5	TRBJ1-2	-
TGTGCCAGCAGCCGACAGGGAACGGCGGAGACCCAGTACTTC	CASSRQGTAETQYF	TRBD1	TRBV6-1	TRBJ2-5	-
TGTGCCAGCAGCGCGTCAAGAGGGGGTTACGAGCAGTACTTC	CASSASRGGYEQYF	-	TRBV11-2	TRBJ2-7	once
TGTGCCAGCAGCCCAGCCTTTGACAGCTCCTATGGCTACACCTTC	CASSPAFDSSYGYTF	-	TRBV16	TRBJ1-2	-
TGTGCCAGCAGCCAAGGGGCACGGTCGGGCACAGATACGCAGTATTTT	CASSQGARSGTDTQYF	-	TRBV4-2	TRBJ2-3	-
TGCGCCAGCAGCTCTCAGGGGGCTCGGGAGACCCAGTACTTC	CASSSQGARETQYF	TRBD1	TRBV5-1	TRBJ2-5	once
TGCGCCAGCAGCTTGGGTGTCGGGGGGCGTCCAGATACGCAGTATTTT	CASSLGVGGRPDTQYF	-	TRBV5-1	TRBJ2-3	-
TGTGCCAGCAGTGAGGACAGGGTCAGGGGCAATCAGCCCCAGCATTTT	CASSEDRVRGNQPQHF	TRBD1	TRBV2	TRBJ1-5	-
TGTGCCAGCAGTGAAGCGAGGCTAGCGGGAGGGGAGACCCAGTACTTC	CASSEARLAGGETQYF	TRBD2	TRBV2	TRBJ2-5	-
TGTGCCAGCAGCTTAACTCACCCGGGACAGGGAGGCACTGGCTACACCTTC	CASSLTHPGQGGTGYTF	TRBD1	TRBV5-5	TRBJ1-2	-
TGTGCCAGCAGTTTAACAGGGGACTCCTACAATGAGCAGTTCTTC	CASSLTGDSYNEQFF	TRBD1	TRBV27	TRBJ2-1	-
TGTGCCAGCTCCCCAGCAGGAAATGAGCAGTTCTTC	CASSPAGNEQFF	-	TRBV27	TRBJ2-1	-
TGTGCCAGCAGTTGGTTAGCGGGGCTATCGCAGGGGGAGACCCAGTACTTC	CASSWLAGLSQGETQYF	TRBD2	TRBV28	TRBJ2-5	-
TGTGCCAGCAGCTCCAGGACTAGCGGGGGGCCCCGCACAGATACGCAGTATTTT	CASSSRTSGGPRTDTQYF	TRBD2	TRBV5-6	TRBJ2-3	-